Below are 7 T cell receptor beta chains sequenced from a single sample in a study of regulatory T cells in long-lasting Graves disease. As to time point: newly diagnosed GD, antithyroid drugs for less than 3 months. After RNA was extracted from PBMCs, the TCR library was made from it. Arm-PCR with iRepertoire HTBI primers amplified the CDR3 regions for these TCR beta libraries. One entry per CDR3 protein results from TCRdb running MiXCR on the multiplex PCR reads. This sample has about 460,000 distinct CDR3 sequences; around 13% occur once, and the top ten carry over 15%. These data are also associated with another study on T cells in Graves' hyperthyroidism and ophthalmopathy.

The material sequenced was peripheral blood mononuclear cells (PBMCs), taken at new diagnosis, from a patient treated with antithyroid drugs. The source of these receptors is a woman aged 45-65 years with Graves disease.

Ten or more counts support this clonotype. In DNA, the CDR3 is TGTGCCAGCAGTGAGGCCGACCGGAGGGAATCTGAAGCTTTCTTT. Amino acid sequence: CASSEADRRESEAFF. The J gene is TRBJ1-1, the V gene TRBV2; D not certain. This CDR3 contains 15 residues. Trimming shortened V by 3 bases and J by 6 bases, and 17 bases separated the two germline ends. CDR1 and CDR2 (germline): SNHLY, FYNNEI.

The sample holds a few counts of this clonotype. This chain joins TRBV2 and TRBJ2-5, with D possibly TRBD2 on 5 matching bases. Germline V gives CDR1 SNHLY, CDR2 FYNNEI. Trimming cost V 2 bases and J 3 bases, with 10 bases left between them. This CDR3 region has 14 residues. The CDR3 bases are TGTGCCAGCAGTGAATCGACTACTAAAGAGACCCAGTACTTC. It encodes CASSESTTKETQYF. Combining the CDR3 with reference TRBV2 and TRBJ2-5 gives the whole variable domain EPEVTQTPSHQVTQMGQEVILRCVPISNHLYFYWYRQILGQKVEFLVSFYNNEISEKSEIFDDQFSVERPDGSNFTLKIRSTKLEDSAMYFCASSESTTKETQYFGPGTRLLVL.

This chain links TRBV27 with TRBJ2-7, with 8 bases matching TRBD1. Looked up from germline, CDR1 is MNHEY and CDR2 is SMNVEV (reference sequence). J was trimmed by 2 bases and V by 4 bases; bases with no gene match: 10. The CDR3 contains 16 residues. CDR3 DNA sequence: TGTGCCAGCAGTTCCCCCAGGACAGGGAGCACCTACGAGCAGTACTTC. Protein sequence: CASSSPRTGSTYEQYF.

This clonotype has at least ten counts. The chain has TRBV7-8 and TRBJ2-1; 9 bases align to TRBD2. Per germline, CDR1 SGHVS and CDR2 FQNEAQ. The CDR3 consists of 16 residues. V was clipped by 3 bases and J by 4 bases; unmatched bases: 7. The CDR3 reads CASSFLPSGNYNEQFF. DNA of the CDR3: TGTGCCAGCAGCTTTTTGCCTAGCGGGAATTACAATGAGCAGTTCTTC.

The table lists this clonotype with many counts. The chain combines TRBV5-1 with TRBJ2-1, with 8 positions matching TRBD2. Germline-derived CDR1 and CDR2 are SGHRS and YFSETQ. Trimming at V came to 5 bases and at J to 5 bases, leaving 9 bases not matched to a gene. The CDR3 loop spans 15 amino acids. CDR3 in amino acids: CASRPSGSSNNEQFF. The CDR3 DNA reads as TGCGCCAGCAGACCCAGCGGGAGTAGCAACAATGAGCAGTTCTTC.

In this sample, this clonotype turned up many times. The CDR3 region is CASTTTGSSYNEQFF. CDR3 bases: TGTGCCAGCACCACCACAGGGAGCTCCTACAATGAGCAGTTCTTC. The V call is TRBV11-2, the J call TRBJ2-1; tentatively, D is TRBD1 (6 bases). The CDR3 length is 15 residues. Trimming stripped 7 bases from V and 0 bases from J, with 13 bases between. CDR1 is SGHAT, CDR2 FQNNGV, per germline. Combining the CDR3 with reference TRBV11-2 and TRBJ2-1 gives the whole variable domain EAGVAQSPRYKIIEKRQSVAFWCNPISGHATLYWYQQILGQGPKLLIQFQNNGVVDDSQLPKDRFSAERLKGVDSTLKIQPAKLEDSAVYLCASTTTGSSYNEQFFGPGTRLTVL.

This clonotype was counted ten times or more. The chain recombines TRBV28 with TRBJ2-1; TRBD2 agrees at 10 bases. The CDR3 has 16 amino acids. Germline CDR1 reads MDHEN; CDR2 reads SYDVKM. The V segment lost 2 bases and the J segment 0 bases; nucleotides outside the gene matches: 1. In nucleotides, the CDR3 is TGTGCCAGCAGTTTAATAGCGGGAGGCTCCTACAATGAGCAGTTCTTC. Its protein product is CASSLIAGGSYNEQFF.